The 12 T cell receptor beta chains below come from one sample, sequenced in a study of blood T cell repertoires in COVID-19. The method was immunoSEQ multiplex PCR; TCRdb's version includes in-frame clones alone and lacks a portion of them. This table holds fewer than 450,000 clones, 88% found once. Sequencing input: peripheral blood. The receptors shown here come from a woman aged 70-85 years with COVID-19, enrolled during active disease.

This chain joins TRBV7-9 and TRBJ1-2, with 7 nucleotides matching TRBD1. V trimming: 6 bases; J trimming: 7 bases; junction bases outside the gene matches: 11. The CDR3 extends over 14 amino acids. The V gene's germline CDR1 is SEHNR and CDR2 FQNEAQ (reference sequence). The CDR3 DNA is TGTGCCAGCAGGGGTAGAGTCGACAGGGTTGGCTACACCTTC. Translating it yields CASRGRVDRVGYTF.

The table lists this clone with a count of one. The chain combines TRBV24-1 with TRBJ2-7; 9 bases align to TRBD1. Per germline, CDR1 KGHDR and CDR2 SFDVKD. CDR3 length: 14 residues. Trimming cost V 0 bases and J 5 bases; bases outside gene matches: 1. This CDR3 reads CATSDLWTGDEQYF. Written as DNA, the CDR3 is TGTGCCACCAGTGATTTGTGGACAGGGGACGAGCAGTACTTC.

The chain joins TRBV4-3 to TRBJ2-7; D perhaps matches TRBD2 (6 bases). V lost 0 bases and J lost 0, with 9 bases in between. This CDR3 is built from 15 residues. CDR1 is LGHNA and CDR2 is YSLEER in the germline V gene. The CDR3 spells CASSQEGLISYEQYF. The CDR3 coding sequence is TGCGCCAGCAGCCAAGAGGGACTCATCTCCTACGAGCAGTACTTC.

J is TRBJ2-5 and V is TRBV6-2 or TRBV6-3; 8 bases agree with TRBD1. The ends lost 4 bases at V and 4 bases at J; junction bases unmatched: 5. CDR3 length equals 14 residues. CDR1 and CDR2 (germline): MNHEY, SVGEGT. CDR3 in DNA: TGTGCCAGCAGTTTCCCCGACAGGGGAGAGACCCAGTACTTC. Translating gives CASSFPDRGETQYF.

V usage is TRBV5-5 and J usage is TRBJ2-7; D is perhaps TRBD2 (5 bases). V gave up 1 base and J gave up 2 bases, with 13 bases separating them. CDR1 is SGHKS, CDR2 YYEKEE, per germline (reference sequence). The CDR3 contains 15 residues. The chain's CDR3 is CASSLSGIGAYEQYF. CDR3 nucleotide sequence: TGTGCCAGCAGCTTGTCGGGAATAGGAGCCTACGAGCAGTACTTC.

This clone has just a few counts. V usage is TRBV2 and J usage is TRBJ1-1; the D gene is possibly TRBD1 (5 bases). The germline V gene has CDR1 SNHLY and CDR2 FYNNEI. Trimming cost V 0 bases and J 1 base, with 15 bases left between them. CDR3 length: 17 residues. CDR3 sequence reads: CASSEALRGSGNTEAFF. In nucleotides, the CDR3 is TGTGCCAGCAGTGAAGCGCTTCGGGGGAGTGGGAACACTGAAGCTTTCTTT.

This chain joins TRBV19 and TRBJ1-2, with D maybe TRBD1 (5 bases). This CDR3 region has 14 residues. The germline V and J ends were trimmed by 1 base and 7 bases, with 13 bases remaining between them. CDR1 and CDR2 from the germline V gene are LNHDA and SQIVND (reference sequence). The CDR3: CASSIGQGRRGYTF. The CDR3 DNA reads TGTGCCAGTAGTATAGGTCAGGGCCGTCGTGGCTACACCTTC. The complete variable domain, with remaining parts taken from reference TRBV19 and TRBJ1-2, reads DGGITQSPKYLFRKEGQNVTLSCEQNLNHDAMYWYRQDPGQGLRLIYYSQIVNDFQKGDIAEGYSVSREKKESFPLTVTSAQKNPTAFYLCASSIGQGRRGYTFGSGTRLTVV.

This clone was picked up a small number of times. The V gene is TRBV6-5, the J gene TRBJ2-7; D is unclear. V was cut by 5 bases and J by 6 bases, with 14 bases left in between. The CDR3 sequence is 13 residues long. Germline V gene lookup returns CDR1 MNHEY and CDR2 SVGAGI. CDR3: CASSLNPTGEQYF. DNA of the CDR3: TGTGCCAGCAGTCTGAACCCAACGGGCGAGCAGTACTTC.

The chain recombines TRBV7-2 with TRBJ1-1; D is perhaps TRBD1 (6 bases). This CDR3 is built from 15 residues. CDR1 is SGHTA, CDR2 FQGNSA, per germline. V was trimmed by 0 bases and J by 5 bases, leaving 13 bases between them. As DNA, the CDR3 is TGTGCCAGCAGCTTAGCGTACAGGGCGGGTACTGAAGCTTTCTTT. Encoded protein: CASSLAYRAGTEAFF.

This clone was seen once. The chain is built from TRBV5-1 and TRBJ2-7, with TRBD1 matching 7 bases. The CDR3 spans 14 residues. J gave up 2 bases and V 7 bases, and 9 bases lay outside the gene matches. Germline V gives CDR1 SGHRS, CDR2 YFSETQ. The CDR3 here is CASRSSTGAYEQYF. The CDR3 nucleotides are TGCGCCAGCCGAAGTAGTACAGGGGCCTACGAGCAGTACTTC.

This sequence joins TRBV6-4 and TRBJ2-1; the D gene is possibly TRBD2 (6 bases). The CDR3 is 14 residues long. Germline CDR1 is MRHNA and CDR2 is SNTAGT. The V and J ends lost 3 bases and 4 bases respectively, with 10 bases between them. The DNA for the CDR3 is TGTGCCAGCAGTGAGGGGACTGAGTACAATGAGCAGTTCTTC. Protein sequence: CASSEGTEYNEQFF.

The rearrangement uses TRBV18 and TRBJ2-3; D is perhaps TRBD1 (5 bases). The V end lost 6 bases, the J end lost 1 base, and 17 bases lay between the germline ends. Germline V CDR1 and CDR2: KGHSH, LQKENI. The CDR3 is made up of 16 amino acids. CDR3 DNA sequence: TGTGCCAGCTCTCCCTATAGTGTAGGGGGCACAGATACGCAGTATTTT. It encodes CASSPYSVGGTDTQYF.